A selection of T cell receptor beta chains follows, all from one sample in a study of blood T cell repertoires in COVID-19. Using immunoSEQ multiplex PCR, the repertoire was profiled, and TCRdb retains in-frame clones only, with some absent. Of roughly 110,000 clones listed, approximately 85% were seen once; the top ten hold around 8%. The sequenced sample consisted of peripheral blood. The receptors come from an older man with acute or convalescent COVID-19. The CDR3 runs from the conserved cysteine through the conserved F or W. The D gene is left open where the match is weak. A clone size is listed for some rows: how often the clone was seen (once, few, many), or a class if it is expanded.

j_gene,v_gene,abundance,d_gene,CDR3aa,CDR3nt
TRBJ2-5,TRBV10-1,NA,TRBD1,CASSPGQGLQETQYF,TGCGCCAGCAGCCCGGGACAGGGCCTACAAGAGACCCAGTACTTC
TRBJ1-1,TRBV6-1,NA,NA,CASSESVNTEAFF,TGTGCCAGCAGTGAGTCTGTGAACACTGAAGCTTTCTTT
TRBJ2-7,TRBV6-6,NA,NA,CASSYLTEEQYF,TGTGCCAGCAGTTACCTCACAGAGGAGCAGTACTTC
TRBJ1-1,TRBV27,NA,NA,CASSLGQNTEAFF,TGTGCCAGCAGTTTGGGACAGAACACTGAAGCTTTCTTT
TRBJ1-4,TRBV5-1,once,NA,CASSQDSGANEKLFF,TGCGCCAGCAGCCAGGACAGCGGCGCTAATGAAAAACTGTTTTTT
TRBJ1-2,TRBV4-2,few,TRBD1,CASSQVRTGPLLNYGYTF,TGTGCCAGCAGCCAAGTAAGGACAGGGCCCCTCCTTAACTATGGCTACACCTTC
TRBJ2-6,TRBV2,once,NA,CASGPRGSGANVLTF,TGTGCCAGCGGTCCTAGAGGCTCTGGGGCCAACGTCCTGACTTTC
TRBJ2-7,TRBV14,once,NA,CASSRSVEQYF,TGTGCCAGCAGCCGGTCGGTAGAGCAGTACTTC
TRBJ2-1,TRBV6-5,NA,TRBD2,CASKAGLAYNEQFF,TGTGCCAGCAAGGCGGGACTAGCCTACAATGAGCAGTTCTTC
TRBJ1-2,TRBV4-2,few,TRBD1,CASSQGDSSYGYTF,TGTGCCAGCAGCCAAGGGGACAGCTCCTATGGCTACACCTTC